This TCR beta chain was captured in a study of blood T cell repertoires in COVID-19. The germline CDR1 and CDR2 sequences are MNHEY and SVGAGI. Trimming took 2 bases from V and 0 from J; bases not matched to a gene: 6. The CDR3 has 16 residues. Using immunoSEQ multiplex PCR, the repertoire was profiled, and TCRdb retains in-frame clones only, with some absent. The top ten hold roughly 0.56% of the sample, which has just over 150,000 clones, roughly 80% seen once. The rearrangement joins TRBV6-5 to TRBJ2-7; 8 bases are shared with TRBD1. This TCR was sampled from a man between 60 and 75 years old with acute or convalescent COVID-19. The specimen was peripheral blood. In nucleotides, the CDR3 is TGTGCCAGCAGTTACGCGCAGGGGGCCAGCTCCTACGAGCAGTACTTC. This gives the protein CASSYAQGASSYEQYF.